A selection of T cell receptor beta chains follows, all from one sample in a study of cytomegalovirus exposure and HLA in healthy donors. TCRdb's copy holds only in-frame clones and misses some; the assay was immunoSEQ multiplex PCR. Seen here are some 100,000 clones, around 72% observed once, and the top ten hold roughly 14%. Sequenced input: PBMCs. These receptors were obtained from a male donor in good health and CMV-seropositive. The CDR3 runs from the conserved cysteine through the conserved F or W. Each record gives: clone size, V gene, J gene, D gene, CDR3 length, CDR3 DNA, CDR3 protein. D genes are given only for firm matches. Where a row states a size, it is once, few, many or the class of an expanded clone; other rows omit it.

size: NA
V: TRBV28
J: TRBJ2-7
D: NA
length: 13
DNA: TGTGCCAGCATTCCCCCCGGGACTCGGGAGCAGTACTTC
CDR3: CASIPPGTREQYF

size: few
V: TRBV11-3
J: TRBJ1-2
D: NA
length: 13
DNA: TGTGCCAGCAGCCAGCCGGGTGGCTATGGCTACACCTTC
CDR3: CASSQPGGYGYTF

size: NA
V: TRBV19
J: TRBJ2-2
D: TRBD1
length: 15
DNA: TGTGCCAGTCAGGACAGGGGCGCGGGCACCGGGGAGCTGTTTTTT
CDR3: CASQDRGAGTGELFF

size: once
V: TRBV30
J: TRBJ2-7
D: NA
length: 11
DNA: TGTGCCTGGAGTGTCAGGGTCGAGCAGTACTTC
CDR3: CAWSVRVEQYF

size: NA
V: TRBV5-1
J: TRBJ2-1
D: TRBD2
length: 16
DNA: TGCGCCAGCAGCTTGGAATTAGCGGGGGGGTACAATGAGCAGTTCTTC
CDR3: CASSLELAGGYNEQFF

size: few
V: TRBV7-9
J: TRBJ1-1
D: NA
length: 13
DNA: TGTGCCAGCAGCCCTAAGCGGGCAGGGCAAGCTTTCTTT
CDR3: CASSPKRAGQAFF

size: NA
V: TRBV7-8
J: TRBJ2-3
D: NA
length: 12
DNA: TGTGCCAGCAGCTCAGGGGGGACTTACTGGTATTTT
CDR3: CASSSGGTYWYF

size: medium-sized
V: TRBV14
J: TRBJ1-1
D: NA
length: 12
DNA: TGTGCCAGCAGCCATGAGGGAAACCGAGCTTTCTTT
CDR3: CASSHEGNRAFF

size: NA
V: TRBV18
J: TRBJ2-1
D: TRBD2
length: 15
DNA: TGTGCCAGCTCACCGGAGACTAGCGGATACAATGAGCAGTTCTTC
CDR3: CASSPETSGYNEQFF

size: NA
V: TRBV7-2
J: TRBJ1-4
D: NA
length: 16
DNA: TGTGCCAGCAGCCCTAGGTGGGGCTCCGAGGAGGAAAAACTGTTTTTT
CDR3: CASSPRWGSEEEKLFF

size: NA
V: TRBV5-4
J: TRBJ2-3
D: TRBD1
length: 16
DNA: TGTGCCAGCAGCCCTGGGACAGGCTTCGGCACAGATACGCAGTATTTT
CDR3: CASSPGTGFGTDTQYF

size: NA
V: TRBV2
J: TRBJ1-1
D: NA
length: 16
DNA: TGTGCCAGCTCCGGGCGCGGGGGTGAAGGACCACGGTTGACTTTCTTT
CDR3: CASSGRGGEGPRLTFF

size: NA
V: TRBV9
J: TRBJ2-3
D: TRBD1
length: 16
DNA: TGTGCCAGCAGCATAGAGACAGGGCTGGGCACAGATACGCAGTATTTT
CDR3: CASSIETGLGTDTQYF

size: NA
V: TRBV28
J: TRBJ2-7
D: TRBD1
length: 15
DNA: TGTGCCAGCAGTCCCACAGGGGCTGCTTCCTACGAGCAGTACTTC
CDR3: CASSPTGAASYEQYF

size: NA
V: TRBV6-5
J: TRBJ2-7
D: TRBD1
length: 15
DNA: TGTGCCAGCAGTTCCCCCGGACAGGGGGTTTACGAGCAGTACTTC
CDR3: CASSSPGQGVYEQYF

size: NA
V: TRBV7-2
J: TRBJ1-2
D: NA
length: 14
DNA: TGTGCCAGCAGCACCGACCGGAGGGTCTATGGCTACACCTTC
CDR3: CASSTDRRVYGYTF

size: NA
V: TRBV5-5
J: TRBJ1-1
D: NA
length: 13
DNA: TGTGCCAGCATGGGGGGAGGGATCGCTGAAGCTTTCTTT
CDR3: CASMGGGIAEAFF

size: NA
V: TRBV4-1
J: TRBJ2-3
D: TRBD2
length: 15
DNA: TGCGCCAGCAGCAGACTAGCGGGGGTCACAGATACGCAGTATTTT
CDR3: CASSRLAGVTDTQYF

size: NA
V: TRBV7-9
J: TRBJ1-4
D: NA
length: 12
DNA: TGTGCCAGCAGCTTAAGCCGTCCAAAACTGTTTTTT
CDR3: CASSLSRPKLFF

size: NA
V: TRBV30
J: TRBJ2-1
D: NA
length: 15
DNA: TGTGCCTGGACGGCTCGGGTTTACTCCTACAATGAGCAGTTCTTC
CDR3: CAWTARVYSYNEQFF

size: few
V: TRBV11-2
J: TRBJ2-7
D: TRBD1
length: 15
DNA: TGTGCCAGCAGCTTAGTGCCGGACAGGGGGGTCGAGCAGTACTTC
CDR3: CASSLVPDRGVEQYF

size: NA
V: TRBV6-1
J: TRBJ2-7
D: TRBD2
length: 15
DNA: TGTGCCAGCAAAGTTTTAGCGGGGGGACACTACGAGCAGTACTTC
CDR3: CASKVLAGGHYEQYF

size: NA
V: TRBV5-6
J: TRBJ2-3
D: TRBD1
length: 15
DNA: TGTGCCAGCAGCTTTGGGACAGGGGCTACAGATACGCAGTATTTT
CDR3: CASSFGTGATDTQYF

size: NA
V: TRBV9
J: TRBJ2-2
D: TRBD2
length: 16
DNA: TGTGCCAGCAGCGAGAGCGGGGGGCACATCACCGGGGAGCTGTTTTTT
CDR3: CASSESGGHITGELFF

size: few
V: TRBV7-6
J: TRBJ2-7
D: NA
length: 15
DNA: TGTGCCAGCAGCTTCCAGACTAGGGCGTCTGGTGAGCAGTACTTC
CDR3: CASSFQTRASGEQYF

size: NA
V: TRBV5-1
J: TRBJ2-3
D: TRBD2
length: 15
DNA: TGCGCCAGCAGCCTAGCGGGGGGGGTCACAGATACGCAGTATTTT
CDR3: CASSLAGGVTDTQYF

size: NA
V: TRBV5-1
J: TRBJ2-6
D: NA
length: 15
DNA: TGCGCCAGCAGCTTGGAGAGCTCTGGGGCCAACGTCCTGACTTTC
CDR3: CASSLESSGANVLTF

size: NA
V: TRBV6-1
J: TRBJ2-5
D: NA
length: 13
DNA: TGTGCCAGCGGTCCTCAGGGCTGGGAGACCCAGTACTTC
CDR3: CASGPQGWETQYF

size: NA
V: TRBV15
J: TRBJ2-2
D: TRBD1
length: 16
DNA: TGTGCCACCAGCAGCCGGGACAGCAGTACTACCGGGGAGCTGTTTTTT
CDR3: CATSSRDSSTTGELFF

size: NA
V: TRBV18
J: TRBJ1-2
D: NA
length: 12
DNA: TGTGCCAGCTCACCGCAGGGTTATGGCTACACCTTC
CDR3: CASSPQGYGYTF

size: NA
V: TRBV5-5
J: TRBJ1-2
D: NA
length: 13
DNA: TGTGCCAGCAGCTTGGTCCAGGGAGGAGGCTACACCTTC
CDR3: CASSLVQGGGYTF

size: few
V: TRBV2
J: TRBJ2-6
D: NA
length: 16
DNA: TGTGCCAGCAGCTACGCAACTAGCTCTGGGGCCAACGTCCTGACTTTC
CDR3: CASSYATSSGANVLTF

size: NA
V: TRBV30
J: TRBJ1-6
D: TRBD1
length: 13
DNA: TGTGCCTGGAGTGACGACAGGGATTCACCCCTCCACTTT
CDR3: CAWSDDRDSPLHF

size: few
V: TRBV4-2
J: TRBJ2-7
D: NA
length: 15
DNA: TGTGCCAGCAGCCAAGAATGGTCTGAGGGCTACGAGCAGTACTTC
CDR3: CASSQEWSEGYEQYF

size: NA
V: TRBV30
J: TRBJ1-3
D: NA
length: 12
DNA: TGTGCCTGGATACAGGGAAGAAACACCATATATTTT
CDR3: CAWIQGRNTIYF

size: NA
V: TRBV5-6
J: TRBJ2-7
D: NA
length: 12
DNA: TGTGCCAGCCCCCGGAGGGCATACGAGCAGTACTTC
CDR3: CASPRRAYEQYF

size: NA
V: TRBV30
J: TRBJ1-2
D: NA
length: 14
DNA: TGTGCCTGGAGTGTAGCATCCGAAAATGGTGGCTACACCTTC
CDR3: CAWSVASENGGYTF

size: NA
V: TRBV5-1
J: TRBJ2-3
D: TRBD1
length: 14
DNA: TGCGCCACCAGACAGGGGCCCCTCACAGATACGCAGTATTTT
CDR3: CATRQGPLTDTQYF

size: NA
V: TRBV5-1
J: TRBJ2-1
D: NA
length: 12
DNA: TGCGCCAGCTGCATTGTACAGGATGAGCAGTTCTTC
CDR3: CASCIVQDEQFF

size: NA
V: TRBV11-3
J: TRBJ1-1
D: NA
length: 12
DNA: TGTGCCAGCAGCTATGGCCCTGGCTTAGCTTTCTTT
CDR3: CASSYGPGLAFF

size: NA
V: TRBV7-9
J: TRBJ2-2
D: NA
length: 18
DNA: TGTGCCAGCAACAGTAGGGGACACCCAGTAACGAACACCGGGGAGCTGTTTTTT
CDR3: CASNSRGHPVTNTGELFF

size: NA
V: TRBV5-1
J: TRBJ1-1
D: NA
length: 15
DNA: TGCGCCAGCAGGTGGACTCCCCAAGGAGGCACTGAAGCTTTCTTT
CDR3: CASRWTPQGGTEAFF

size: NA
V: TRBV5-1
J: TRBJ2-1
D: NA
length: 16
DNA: TGCGCCAGCAGTAGTCATTCCGACAGCTCCTACAATGAGCAGTTCTTC
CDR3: CASSSHSDSSYNEQFF

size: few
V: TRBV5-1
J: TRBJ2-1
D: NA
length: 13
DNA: TGCGCCAGCAGCTCGGTACGGGGTAATGAGCAGTTCTTC
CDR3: CASSSVRGNEQFF

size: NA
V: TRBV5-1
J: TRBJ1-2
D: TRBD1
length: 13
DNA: TGCGCCAGCAACAGGGGTAGTGACTATGGCTACACCTTC
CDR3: CASNRGSDYGYTF

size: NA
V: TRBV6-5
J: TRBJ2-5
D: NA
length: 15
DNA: TGTGCCAGCCGCCTCAACTGGGGGGGCGGAGAGACCCAGTACTTC
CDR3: CASRLNWGGGETQYF

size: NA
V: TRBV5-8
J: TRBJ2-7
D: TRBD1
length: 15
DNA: TGTGCCAGCAGCGTCGACAGGGGCCAATCCTACGAGCAGTACTTC
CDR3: CASSVDRGQSYEQYF

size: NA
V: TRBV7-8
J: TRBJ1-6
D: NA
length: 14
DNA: TGTGCCAGCAGCTTATCGGCGGGGAATTCACCCCTCCACTTT
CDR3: CASSLSAGNSPLHF

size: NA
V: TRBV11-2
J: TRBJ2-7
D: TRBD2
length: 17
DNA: TGTGCCAGCAGCCTCAGACTTAATAGCGGGGGGATCTACGAGCAGTACTTC
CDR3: CASSLRLNSGGIYEQYF

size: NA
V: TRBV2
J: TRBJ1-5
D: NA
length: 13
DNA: TGTGCCAGCAGTGAAGATAGGGGTCAGCCCCAGCATTTT
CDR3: CASSEDRGQPQHF

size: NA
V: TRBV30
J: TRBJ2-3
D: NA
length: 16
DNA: TGTGCCTGGAGTAGGGACTCCTCTCCCGGGCGGGATACGCAGTATTTT
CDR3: CAWSRDSSPGRDTQYF

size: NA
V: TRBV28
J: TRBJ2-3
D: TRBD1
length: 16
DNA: TGTGCCAGCAGTCCACTCAGGACAGGGAGCACAGATACGCAGTATTTT
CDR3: CASSPLRTGSTDTQYF